This record covers a single TCR beta chain. This record comes from a study of cytomegalovirus exposure and HLA in healthy donors. The study ran its PCR with 60 Vbeta and 13 Jbeta primers. Clones were sequenced by immunoSEQ multiplex PCR, and TCRdb holds only the in-frame ones, with some missing. The sample includes 110,000 or so clones, less than 80% seen only once; the top ten take roughly 4.2%. The sample comprised PBMCs. This TCR was sampled from a woman between 40 and 50 years old in good health and CMV-seropositive.

The CDR3 loop is CASRWGQNTEAFF. CDR3 in DNA: TGTGCCAGCAGGTGGGGACAGAACACTGAAGCTTTCTTT. This sequence joins TRBV13 and TRBJ1-1; perhaps TRBD1 as D (6 bases). Germline-derived CDR1 and CDR2 are PRHDT and FYEKMQ (reference sequence). V was trimmed by 6 bases and J by 1 base, leaving 9 bases between them. CDR3 length equals 13 residues.